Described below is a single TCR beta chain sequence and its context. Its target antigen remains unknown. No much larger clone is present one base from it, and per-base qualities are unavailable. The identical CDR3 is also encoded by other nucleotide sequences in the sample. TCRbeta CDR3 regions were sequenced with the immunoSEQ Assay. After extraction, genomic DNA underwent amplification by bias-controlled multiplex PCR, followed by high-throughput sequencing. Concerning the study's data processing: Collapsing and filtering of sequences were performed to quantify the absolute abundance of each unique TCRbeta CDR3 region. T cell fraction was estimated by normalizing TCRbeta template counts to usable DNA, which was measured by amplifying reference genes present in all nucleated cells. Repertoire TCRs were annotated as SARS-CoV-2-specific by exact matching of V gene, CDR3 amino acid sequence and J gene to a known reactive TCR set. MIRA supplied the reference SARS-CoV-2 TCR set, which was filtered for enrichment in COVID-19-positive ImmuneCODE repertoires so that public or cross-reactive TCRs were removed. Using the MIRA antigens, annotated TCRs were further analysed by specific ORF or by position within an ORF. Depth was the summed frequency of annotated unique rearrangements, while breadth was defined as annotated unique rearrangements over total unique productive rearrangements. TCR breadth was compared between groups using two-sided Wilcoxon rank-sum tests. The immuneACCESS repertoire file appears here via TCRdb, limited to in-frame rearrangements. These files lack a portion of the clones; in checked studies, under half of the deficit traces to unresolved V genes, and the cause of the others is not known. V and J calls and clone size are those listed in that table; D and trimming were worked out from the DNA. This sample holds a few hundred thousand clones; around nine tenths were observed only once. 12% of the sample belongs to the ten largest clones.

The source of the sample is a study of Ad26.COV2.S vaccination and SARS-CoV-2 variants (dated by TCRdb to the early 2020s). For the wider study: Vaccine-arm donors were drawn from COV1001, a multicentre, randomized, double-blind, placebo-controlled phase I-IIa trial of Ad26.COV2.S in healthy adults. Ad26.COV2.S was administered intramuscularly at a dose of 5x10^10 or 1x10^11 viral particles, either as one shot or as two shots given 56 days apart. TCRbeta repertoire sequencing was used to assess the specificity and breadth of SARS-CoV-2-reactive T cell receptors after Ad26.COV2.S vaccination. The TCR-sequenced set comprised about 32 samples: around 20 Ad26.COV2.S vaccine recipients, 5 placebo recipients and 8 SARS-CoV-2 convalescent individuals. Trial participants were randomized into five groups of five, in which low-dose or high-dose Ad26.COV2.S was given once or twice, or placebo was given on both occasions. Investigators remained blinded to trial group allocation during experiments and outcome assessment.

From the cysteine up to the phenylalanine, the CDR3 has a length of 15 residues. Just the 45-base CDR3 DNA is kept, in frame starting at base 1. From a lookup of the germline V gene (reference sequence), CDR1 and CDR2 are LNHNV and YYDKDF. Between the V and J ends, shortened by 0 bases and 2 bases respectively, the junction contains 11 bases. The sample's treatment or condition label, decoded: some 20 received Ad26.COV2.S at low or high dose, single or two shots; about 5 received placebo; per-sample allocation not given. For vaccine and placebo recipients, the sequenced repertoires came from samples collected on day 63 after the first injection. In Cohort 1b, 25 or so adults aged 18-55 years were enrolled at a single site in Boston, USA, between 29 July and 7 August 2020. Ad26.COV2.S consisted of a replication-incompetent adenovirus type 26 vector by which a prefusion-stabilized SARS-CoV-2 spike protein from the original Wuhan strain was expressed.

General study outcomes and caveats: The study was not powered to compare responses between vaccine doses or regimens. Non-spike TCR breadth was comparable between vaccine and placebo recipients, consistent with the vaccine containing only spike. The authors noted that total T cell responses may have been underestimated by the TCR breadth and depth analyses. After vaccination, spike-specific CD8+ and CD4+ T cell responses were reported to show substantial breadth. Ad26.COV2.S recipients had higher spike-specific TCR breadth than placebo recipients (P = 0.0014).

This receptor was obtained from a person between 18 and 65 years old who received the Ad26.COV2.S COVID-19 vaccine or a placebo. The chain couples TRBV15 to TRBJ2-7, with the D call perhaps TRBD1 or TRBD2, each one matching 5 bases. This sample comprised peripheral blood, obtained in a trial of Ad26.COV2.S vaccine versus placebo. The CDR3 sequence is CATSRDRGGTYEQYF. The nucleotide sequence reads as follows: TGTGCCACCAGCAGAGATCGGGGCGGAACCTACGAGCAGTACTTC.